This is a list of T cell receptor beta chains from one sample in a study of cytomegalovirus exposure and HLA in healthy donors. TCRdb's table, derived via immunoSEQ multiplex PCR, lists solely in-frame clones and lacks some. Of 150,000 to 200,000 clones listed, over 65% were seen once; the top ten hold 4.5% to 5%. Sequenced input: PBMCs. The receptors here all came from a young man in good health and CMV-seropositive. Each CDR3 is given without its conserved first and last residue.

j_gene: TRBJ2-3
v_gene: TRBV9
CDR3aa: ASSPLLGGTGTDTQY

j_gene: TRBJ1-1
v_gene: TRBV5-6
CDR3aa: ASSLFAGLNTEAF

j_gene: TRBJ2-5
v_gene: TRBV18
CDR3aa: ASSGLAEKQETQY

j_gene: TRBJ1-5
v_gene: TRBV30
CDR3aa: AWSRTRTGMNLPQH

j_gene: TRBJ1-1
v_gene: TRBV6-5
CDR3aa: ASSRDRGRNTEAF

j_gene: TRBJ2-2
v_gene: TRBV6-6
CDR3aa: ASRTLLTGIGELF

j_gene: TRBJ1-4
v_gene: TRBV18
CDR3aa: ASSPLGTGGKVGEKLF

j_gene: TRBJ1-2
v_gene: TRBV11-3
CDR3aa: ASSLGGRDSYYGYT

j_gene: TRBJ1-3
v_gene: TRBV4-1
CDR3aa: ASSQEGRGGGNTIY

j_gene: TRBJ1-2
v_gene: TRBV5-1
CDR3aa: ASSTGTGVYGYT

j_gene: TRBJ1-2
v_gene: TRBV7-2
CDR3aa: ASSSGQGRNYGYT

j_gene: TRBJ1-2
v_gene: TRBV2
CDR3aa: ASSEALPTGRSYGYT

j_gene: TRBJ2-3
v_gene: TRBV27
CDR3aa: ASSFGGVGTDTQY

j_gene: TRBJ1-2
v_gene: TRBV7-8
CDR3aa: ASSQGANYGYT

j_gene: TRBJ2-5
v_gene: TRBV5-5
CDR3aa: ASSPRAGSQETQY

j_gene: TRBJ1-2
v_gene: TRBV28
CDR3aa: ASNSGTGGLGDGYT

j_gene: TRBJ2-2
v_gene: TRBV5-4
CDR3aa: ATKFEGGPGELF

j_gene: TRBJ1-5
v_gene: TRBV4-1
CDR3aa: ASSQDEGVGNQPQH

j_gene: TRBJ1-2
v_gene: TRBV19
CDR3aa: ASSVDRVRGYT

j_gene: TRBJ1-5
v_gene: TRBV28
CDR3aa: ASSSKGSNQPQH

j_gene: TRBJ1-1
v_gene: TRBV29-1
CDR3aa: SVDTGMNTEAF

j_gene: TRBJ1-6
v_gene: TRBV6-6
CDR3aa: ASTGDRVNSPLH

j_gene: TRBJ2-1
v_gene: TRBV15
CDR3aa: ATSRGPGQYNEQF

j_gene: TRBJ1-4
v_gene: TRBV19
CDR3aa: ASSNTENEKLF

j_gene: TRBJ2-1
v_gene: TRBV6-1
CDR3aa: ASSVSQGAYNEQF

j_gene: TRBJ2-3
v_gene: TRBV5-1
CDR3aa: ASAINSGDTDTQY

j_gene: TRBJ1-2
v_gene: TRBV6-5
CDR3aa: ASSYTSGIGYGYT

j_gene: TRBJ2-1
v_gene: TRBV30
CDR3aa: AWTPGLGNNEQF

j_gene: TRBJ1-4
v_gene: TRBV30
CDR3aa: AWRRQGGNEKLF

j_gene: TRBJ1-1
v_gene: TRBV6-1
CDR3aa: ATSGRVNTEAF

j_gene: TRBJ1-3
v_gene: TRBV7-9
CDR3aa: ASSLGGGPPGNTIY

j_gene: TRBJ1-3
v_gene: TRBV6-5
CDR3aa: ASRTRAAGNTIY

j_gene: TRBJ2-5
v_gene: TRBV5-1
CDR3aa: ASSFPGGVSGETQY

j_gene: TRBJ2-5
v_gene: TRBV9
CDR3aa: ASSGGGPGETQY

j_gene: TRBJ1-2
v_gene: TRBV5-8
CDR3aa: ASRRQGGSRYGYT

j_gene: TRBJ1-2
v_gene: TRBV7-2
CDR3aa: ASSLDLWNRATNYGYT

j_gene: TRBJ2-1
v_gene: TRBV28
CDR3aa: ASSPLAGGNNEQF

j_gene: TRBJ2-3
v_gene: TRBV29-1
CDR3aa: SVEGGSGGTDTQY

j_gene: TRBJ2-3
v_gene: TRBV6-4
CDR3aa: ASSEGLADTDTQY

j_gene: TRBJ2-6
v_gene: TRBV6-5
CDR3aa: ASRITRGGANVLT

j_gene: TRBJ2-1
v_gene: TRBV6-5
CDR3aa: ASRLAGGGNEQF

j_gene: TRBJ1-2
v_gene: TRBV6-5
CDR3aa: ASSYLGGHEGYT

j_gene: TRBJ1-1
v_gene: TRBV10-2
CDR3aa: ASSDWGPAIHTEAF

j_gene: TRBJ1-2
v_gene: TRBV18
CDR3aa: ASSPLSARGGFNYGYT

j_gene: TRBJ2-3
v_gene: TRBV19
CDR3aa: ASSDRGLTDTQY

j_gene: TRBJ1-1
v_gene: TRBV19
CDR3aa: ASSTDSYFEAF

j_gene: TRBJ1-2
v_gene: TRBV5-1
CDR3aa: ASSLAGYGYT

j_gene: TRBJ1-6
v_gene: TRBV18
CDR3aa: ASSPGTGNSPLH